One and the same sample provided the 12 T cell receptor beta chains below, sequenced in a study of blood T cell repertoires in COVID-19. Using immunoSEQ multiplex PCR, the repertoire was profiled, and TCRdb retains in-frame clones only, with some absent. Here the sample spans about 44,000 clones, approximately 86% being singletons. The sample taken for sequencing was peripheral blood. The receptor source for this set is a woman older than 75 in a cohort sampled during active or convalescent COVID-19.

The chain links TRBV5-5 to TRBJ2-1; TRBD2 might be the D (6 bases). This CDR3 comprises 14 residues. V lost 1 base and J lost 2, with 7 bases in between. Looked up from germline, CDR1 is SGHKS and CDR2 is YYEKEE (reference sequence). CDR3 nucleotide sequence: TGTGCCAGCAGCTTGAGGGAGGCCTACAATGAGCAGTTCTTC. Its translation is CASSLREAYNEQFF.

This sequence joins TRBV7-8 and TRBJ1-1, with D perhaps matching TRBD1 (6 bases). The germline CDR1 and CDR2 sequences are SGHVS and FQNEAQ. The V end lost 2 bases, the J end lost 1 base, and 8 bases lay between the germline ends. The CDR3 loop spans 14 amino acids. CDR3 protein: CASSLPGQNTEAFF. CDR3 in DNA: TGTGCCAGCAGCTTACCGGGACAGAACACTGAAGCTTTCTTT.

V gene TRBV24-1 combines with J gene TRBJ1-5, with D maybe TRBD1 (6 bases). The germline V gene encodes CDR1 KGHDR and CDR2 SFDVKD. Trimming took off 2 bases at V and 4 bases at J, with 23 bases between the two ends. The CDR3 is 19 residues long. The CDR3, as DNA: TGTGCCACCAGTGATTCGCAACAGGCCAGGGGCTCCGCGAATCAGCCCCAGCATTTT. This codes for CATSDSQQARGSANQPQHF.

The chain combines TRBV7-3 with TRBJ2-5; 8 bases fit TRBD2. The CDR3 loop spans 14 amino acids. Trimming at V came to 2 bases and at J to 2 bases, leaving 1 base not matched to a gene. From germline, CDR1 is SGHTA and CDR2 FQGTGA. CDR3 coding DNA: TGTGCCAGCAGCTTAGCGGGGGGTCAAGAGACCCAGTACTTC. Its protein product is CASSLAGGQETQYF.

The V call is TRBV3-1 (or the pseudogene TRBV3-2), the J call TRBJ2-7; D not certain. CDR3 length: 14 amino acids. The germline CDR1 and CDR2 sequences are LGHDT and YNNKEL (reference sequence). V lost 1 base and J 0 bases, leaving 7 bases between the germline ends. CDR3 DNA: TGTGCCAGCAGCCAAGTCCGCAGCTCCTACGAGCAGTACTTC. It translates to CASSQVRSSYEQYF.

The rearrangement links TRBV5-1 to TRBJ2-1; 7 nucleotides line up with TRBD2. The CDR3 extends over 16 amino acids. The V gene's germline CDR1 is SGHRS and CDR2 YFSETQ. The trim removed 1 base at V and 7 bases at J, leaving 11 bases unmatched. DNA of the CDR3: TGCGCCAGCAGCTTGAATCCTAGCGGAGATACGAATGAGCAGTTCTTC. It specifies CASSLNPSGDTNEQFF.

The CDR3 region has the DNA TGTGCCAGCAGCTCGGGACTAGTAAGGGATACGCAGTATTTT. Its protein product is CASSSGLVRDTQYF. The V call is TRBV12-1, the J call TRBJ2-3; the table calls TRBD2, which could not be checked here. TRBV12-1 is given as a pseudogene. The CDR3 extends over 14 amino acids.

CDR3: CASSLGAGNSPLHF. The CDR3 DNA reads TGCGCCAGCAGCTTGGGGGCAGGGAATTCACCCCTCCACTTT. The chain uses TRBV5-1 and TRBJ1-6; D may be TRBD1 (5 bases). Deletions cut 0 bases from V and 7 bases from J, with 8 bases between. The germline gives CDR1 SGHRS, CDR2 YFSETQ. The CDR3 totals 14 residues.

The chain joins TRBV5-6 to TRBJ2-1; 10 bases are shared with TRBD1. The CDR3 consists of 16 residues. CDR1 SGHDT and CDR2 YYEEEE come from the germline V gene. The V and J ends lost 4 bases and 4 bases, in that order; junction bases with no gene match: 8. The chain's CDR3 is CASSPPGTGDYNEQFF. In nucleotides, the CDR3 is TGTGCCAGCAGCCCGCCCGGGACAGGGGATTACAATGAGCAGTTCTTC. Variable domain in full (rest from reference TRBV5-6 and TRBJ2-1): DAGVTQSPTHLIKTRGQQVTLRCSPKSGHDTVSWYQQALGQGPQFIFQYYEEEERQRGNFPDRFSGHQFPNYSSELNVNALLLGDSALYLCASSPPGTGDYNEQFFGPGTRLTVL.

V usage is TRBV6-2 or TRBV6-3 and J usage is TRBJ2-2; TRBD2 matches at 9 bases. Trimming at V came to 3 bases and at J to 2 bases, leaving 7 bases not matched to a gene. The CDR3 consists of 17 residues. The germline CDR1 and CDR2 sequences are MNHEY and SVGEGT. The CDR3 protein is CASSYEAGGHNTGELFF. The CDR3, as DNA: TGTGCCAGCAGTTATGAGGCGGGAGGGCATAACACCGGGGAGCTGTTTTTT.

This clone has more than one count but fewer than ten. The rearrangement links TRBV7-9 to TRBJ2-7, with TRBD2 matching over 8 bases. Germline values: CDR1 SEHNR, CDR2 FQNEAQ (reference sequence). Trimming took 6 bases from V and 6 from J; bases not matched to a gene: 10. The CDR3 sequence is 14 residues long. CDR3 nucleotide sequence: TGTGCCAGCAGACTGAGCGGGGGTTCTGGCGAGCAGTACTTC. Protein: CASRLSGGSGEQYF.

The V and J genes are TRBV4-1 and TRBJ2-2; the D gene is possibly TRBD2 (5 bases). Germline loops: CDR1 MGHRA, CDR2 YSYEKL. The ends were cut back, 0 bases at V and 6 bases at J, with 11 bases in the middle. This CDR3 has 15 amino acids. This CDR3 is CASSQDRLAAGELFF. For the CDR3, the DNA is TGCGCCAGCAGCCAAGATCGCCTAGCAGCCGGGGAGCTGTTTTTT.